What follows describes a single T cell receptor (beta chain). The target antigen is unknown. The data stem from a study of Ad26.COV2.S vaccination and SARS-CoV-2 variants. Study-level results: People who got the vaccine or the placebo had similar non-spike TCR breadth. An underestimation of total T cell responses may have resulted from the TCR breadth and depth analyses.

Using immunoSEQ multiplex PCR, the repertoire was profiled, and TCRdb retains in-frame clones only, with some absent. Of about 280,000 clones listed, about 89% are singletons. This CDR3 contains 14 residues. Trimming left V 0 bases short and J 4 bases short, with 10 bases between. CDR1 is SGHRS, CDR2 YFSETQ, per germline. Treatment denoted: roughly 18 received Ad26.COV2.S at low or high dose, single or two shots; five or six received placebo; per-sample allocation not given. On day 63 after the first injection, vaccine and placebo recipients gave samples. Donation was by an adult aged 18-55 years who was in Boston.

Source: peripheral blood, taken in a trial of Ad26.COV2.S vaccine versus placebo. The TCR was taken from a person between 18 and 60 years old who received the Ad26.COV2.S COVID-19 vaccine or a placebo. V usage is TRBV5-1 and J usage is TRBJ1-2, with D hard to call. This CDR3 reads CASSLEVIAYGYTF. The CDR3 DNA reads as TGCGCCAGCAGCTTGGAAGTAATCGCCTATGGCTACACCTTC.